This TCR beta chain was captured by sequencing in a study of OX40 agonist ivuxolimab in advanced cancers. As for the study in general: Cohort: about 82% men, mean age approximately 60, aged roughly 20 to 79.

Findings and caveats of the study: At 0.1 to 3.0 mg/kg and by week 6, CD4+ and CD8+ T cells in the blood had expanded clonally.

TCRdb's copy holds only in-frame clones and misses some; the assay was immunoSEQ multiplex PCR. This sample has about 95,000 clones, with roughly 84% found just once. Points on this clone: Its cognate antigen is unknown.

The sequences come from CD4+ or CD8+ T cells sorted from blood, collected in a trial of the OX40 agonist ivuxolimab. This receptor was taken from an adult with an advanced solid tumor such as melanoma, head and neck, liver or kidney cancer.

CDR3: CASSRMGRNTGELFF. The CDR3 DNA follows: TGTGCCAGCTCCAGAATGGGGCGGAACACCGGGGAGCTGTTTTTT. J is TRBJ2-2 and V is TRBV2; possible D gene TRBD1, 5 bases. Germline CDR1 and CDR2: SNHLY and FYNNEI. The CDR3 sequence is 15 residues long. V lost 8 bases and J 1 base, leaving 14 bases between the germline ends. Using reference TRBV2 and TRBJ2-2 for the parts outside the CDR3, the full variable domain is EPEVTQTPSHQVTQMGQEVILRCVPISNHLYFYWYRQILGQKVEFLVSFYNNEISEKSEIFDDQFSVERPDGSNFTLKIRSTKLEDSAMYFCASSRMGRNTGELFFGEGSRLTVL.